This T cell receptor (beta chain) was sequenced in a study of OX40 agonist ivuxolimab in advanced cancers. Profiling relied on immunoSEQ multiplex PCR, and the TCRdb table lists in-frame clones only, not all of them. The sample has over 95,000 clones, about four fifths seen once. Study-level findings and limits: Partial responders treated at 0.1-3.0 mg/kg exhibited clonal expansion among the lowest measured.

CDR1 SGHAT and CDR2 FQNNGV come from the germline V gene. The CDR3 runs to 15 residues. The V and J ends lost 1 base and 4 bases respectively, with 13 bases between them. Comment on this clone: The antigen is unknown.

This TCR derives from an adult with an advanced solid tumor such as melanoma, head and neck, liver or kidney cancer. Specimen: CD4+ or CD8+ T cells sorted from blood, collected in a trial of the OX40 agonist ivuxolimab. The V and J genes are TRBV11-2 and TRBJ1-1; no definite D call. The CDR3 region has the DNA TGTGCCAGCAGCTTAGCCTCCCGGGGTAGCACTGAAGCTTTCTTT. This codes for CASSLASRGSTEAFF.